This TCR beta chain derives from a study of cytomegalovirus exposure and HLA in healthy donors. General study results and limits: The authors enumerated over 150 TCR beta chains as linked to cytomegalovirus. TCR clusters originating in the first cohort tended to co-occur in the roughly 120 validation repertoires, according to a later analysis.

A note on this clone: Its antigen is not identified.

Only in-frame clones appear in the TCRdb table, and some are missing; sequencing was by immunoSEQ multiplex PCR. The table has roughly 130,000 clones, roughly 89% seen once. V was clipped by 6 bases and J by 2 bases; unmatched bases: 8. This CDR3 comprises 16 residues. In germline, CDR1 is MDHEN, CDR2 SYDVKM. The chain carries TRBV28 and TRBJ2-1; the match to TRBD2 covers 9 bases. This sequence was found in a woman aged 18-29 years in good health and CMV-seropositive. Material for sequencing was PBMCs. The CDR3 DNA is TGTGCCAGCAGATCCTATAGCGGGGGCCCCTACAATGAGCAGTTCTTC. Residues: CASRSYSGGPYNEQFF. Using reference TRBV28 and TRBJ2-1 for the parts outside the CDR3, the full variable domain is DVKVTQSSRYLVKRTGEKVFLECVQDMDHENMFWYRQDPGLGLRLIYFSYDVKMKEKGDIPEGYSVSREKKERFSLILESASTNQTSMYLCASRSYSGGPYNEQFFGPGTRLTVL.